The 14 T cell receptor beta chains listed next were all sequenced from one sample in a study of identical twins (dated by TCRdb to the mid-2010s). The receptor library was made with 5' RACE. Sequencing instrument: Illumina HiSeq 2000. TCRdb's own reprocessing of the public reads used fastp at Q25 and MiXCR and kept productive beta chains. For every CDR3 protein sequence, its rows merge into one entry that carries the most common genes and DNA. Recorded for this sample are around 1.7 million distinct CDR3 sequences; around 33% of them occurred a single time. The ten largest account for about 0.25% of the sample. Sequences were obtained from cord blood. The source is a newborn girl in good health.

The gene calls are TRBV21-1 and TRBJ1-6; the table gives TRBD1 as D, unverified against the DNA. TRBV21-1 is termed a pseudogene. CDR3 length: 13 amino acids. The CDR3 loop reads CASGDRVGSPLHF. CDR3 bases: TGTGCCAGCGGAGACAGGGTGGGTTCACCCCTCCACTTT.

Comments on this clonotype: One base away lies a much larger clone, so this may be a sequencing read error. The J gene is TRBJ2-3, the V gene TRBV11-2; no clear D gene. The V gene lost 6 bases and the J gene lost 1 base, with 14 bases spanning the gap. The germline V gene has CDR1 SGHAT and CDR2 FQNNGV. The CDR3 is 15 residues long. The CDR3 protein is CASSSGRPGTDTQYF. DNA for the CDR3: TGTGCCAGCAGTTCGGGCAGACCCGGCACAGATACGCAGTATTTT.

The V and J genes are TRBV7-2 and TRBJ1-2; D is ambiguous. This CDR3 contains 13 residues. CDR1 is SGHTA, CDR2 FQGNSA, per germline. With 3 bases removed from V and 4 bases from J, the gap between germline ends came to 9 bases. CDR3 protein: CASSFTPGYGYTF. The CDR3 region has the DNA TGTGCCAGCAGCTTCACTCCGGGCTATGGCTACACCTTC.

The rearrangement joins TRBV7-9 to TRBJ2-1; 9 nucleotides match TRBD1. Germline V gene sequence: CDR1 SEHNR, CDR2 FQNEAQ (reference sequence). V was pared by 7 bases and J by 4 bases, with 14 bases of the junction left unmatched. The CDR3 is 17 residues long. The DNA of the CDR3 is TGTGCCAGCACCCTAATCGGGACAGGGACCCGTTACAATGAGCAGTTCTTC. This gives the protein CASTLIGTGTRYNEQFF.

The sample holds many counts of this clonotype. Here the CDR3 reads CASSLVENQPQHF. In DNA form, the CDR3 reads TGTGCCAGCAGCTTAGTGGAGAATCAGCCCCAGCATTTT. The chain employs TRBV11-2 and TRBJ1-5; D is undetermined. V was shortened by 1 base and J by 4 bases, with 5 bases between the two germline ends. The CDR3 runs to 13 residues. Germline assignment: CDR1 SGHAT and CDR2 FQNNGV.

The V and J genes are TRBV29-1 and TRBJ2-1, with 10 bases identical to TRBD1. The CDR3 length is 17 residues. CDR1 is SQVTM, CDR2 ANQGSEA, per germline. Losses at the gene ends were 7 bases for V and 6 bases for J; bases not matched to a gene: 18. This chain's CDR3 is CSAVGSADRGPVNEQFF. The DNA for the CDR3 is TGCAGCGCTGTGGGTAGTGCCGACAGGGGGCCGGTCAATGAGCAGTTCTTC.

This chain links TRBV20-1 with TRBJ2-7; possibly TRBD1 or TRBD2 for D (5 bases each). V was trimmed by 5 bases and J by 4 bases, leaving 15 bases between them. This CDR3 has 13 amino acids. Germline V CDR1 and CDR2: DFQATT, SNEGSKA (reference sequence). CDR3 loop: CSAAGTEHYEQYF. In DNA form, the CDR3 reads TGCAGTGCTGCCGGGACGGAACATTACGAGCAGTACTTC.

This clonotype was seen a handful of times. CDR3: CATREDVYYTDTQYF. CDR3 in DNA: TGTGCCACCAGAGAGGACGTCTACTACACAGATACGCAGTATTTT. The gene calls are TRBV24-1 and TRBJ2-3; D unresolved. Germline V gene data show CDR1 as KGHDR and CDR2 as SFDVKD. The CDR3 spans 15 residues. Trimming removed 7 bases at V and 2 bases at J, with 15 bases between.

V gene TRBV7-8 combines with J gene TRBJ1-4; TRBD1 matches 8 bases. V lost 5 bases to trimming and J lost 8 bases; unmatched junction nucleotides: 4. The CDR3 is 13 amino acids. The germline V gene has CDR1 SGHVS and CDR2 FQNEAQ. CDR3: CASSKGQAEKLFF. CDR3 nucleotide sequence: TGTGCCAGCAGCAAGGGACAGGCGGAAAAACTGTTTTTT.

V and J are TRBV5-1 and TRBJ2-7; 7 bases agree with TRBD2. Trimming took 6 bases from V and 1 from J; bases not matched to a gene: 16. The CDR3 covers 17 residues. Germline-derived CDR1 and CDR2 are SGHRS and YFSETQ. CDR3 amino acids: CASTPGGFVRGSYEQYF. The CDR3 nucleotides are TGCGCCAGCACCCCCGGTGGTTTTGTGCGGGGGTCCTACGAGCAGTACTTC. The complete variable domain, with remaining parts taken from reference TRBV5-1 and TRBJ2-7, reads KAGVTQTPRYLIKTRGQQVTLSCSPISGHRSVSWYQQTPGQGLQFLFEYFSETQRNKGNFPGRFSGRQFSNSRSEMNVSTLELGDSALYLCASTPGGFVRGSYEQYFGPGTRLTVT.

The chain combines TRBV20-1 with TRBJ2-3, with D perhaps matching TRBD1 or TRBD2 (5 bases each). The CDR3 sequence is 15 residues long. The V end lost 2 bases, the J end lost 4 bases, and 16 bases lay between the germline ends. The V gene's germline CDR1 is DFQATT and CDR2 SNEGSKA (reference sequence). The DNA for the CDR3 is TGCAGTGCTAGACGTACGGGACCACGGGCAGATACGCAGTATTTT. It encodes CSARRTGPRADTQYF.

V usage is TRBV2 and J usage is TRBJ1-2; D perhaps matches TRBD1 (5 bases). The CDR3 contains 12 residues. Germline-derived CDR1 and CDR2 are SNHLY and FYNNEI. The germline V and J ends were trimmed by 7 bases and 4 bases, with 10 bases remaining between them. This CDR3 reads CASKAGTYGYTF. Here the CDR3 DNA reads TGTGCCAGCAAGGCAGGGACCTATGGCTACACCTTC.

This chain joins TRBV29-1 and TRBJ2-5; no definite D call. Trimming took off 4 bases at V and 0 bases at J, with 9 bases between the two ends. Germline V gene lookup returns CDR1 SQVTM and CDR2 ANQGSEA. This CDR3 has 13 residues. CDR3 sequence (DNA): TGCAGCGTTGTTGGCCGGTACCAAGAGACCCAGTACTTC. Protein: CSVVGRYQETQYF.

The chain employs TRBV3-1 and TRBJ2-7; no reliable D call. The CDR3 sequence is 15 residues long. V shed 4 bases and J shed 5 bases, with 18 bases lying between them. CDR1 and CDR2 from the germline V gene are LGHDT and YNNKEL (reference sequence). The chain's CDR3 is CASSLKMGWSNEQYF. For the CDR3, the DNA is TGTGCCAGCAGCCTGAAAATGGGTTGGAGCAACGAGCAGTACTTC.